Each of the 4 T cell receptor beta chains below was sequenced from the same sample in a study of cytomegalovirus exposure and HLA in healthy donors. The PCR employed 60 Vbeta primers together with 13 Jbeta primers. Repertoires were generated with immunoSEQ multiplex PCR, while TCRdb's copy carries only in-frame clones and drops some. This table has about 200,000 clones, 75% to 85% appearing once. The material sequenced was PBMCs. The receptors come from a girl aged 10 to 17 in good health and CMV-seronegative.

The CDR3 DNA follows: TGTGCCAGCACCGAATGGGCAGGGGTCGGCGGCTACACCTTC. Translation gives CASTEWAGVGGYTF. This chain joins TRBV6-1 and TRBJ1-2, with D possibly matching TRBD1 (6 bases). The V and J ends lost 7 bases and 8 bases respectively, with 20 bases between them. The CDR3 has 14 residues. The V gene's germline CDR1 is MNHNS and CDR2 SASEGT.

The chain uses TRBV11-2 and TRBJ2-1; D may be TRBD2 (5 bases). The germline CDR1 and CDR2 sequences are SGHAT and FQNNGV. The CDR3 totals 16 residues. V was shortened by 1 base and J by 5 bases, with 15 bases between the two germline ends. The CDR3 is CASSLVQRTWNNEQFF. CDR3 nucleotide sequence: TGTGCCAGCAGCTTAGTGCAGCGGACTTGGAACAATGAGCAGTTCTTC.

This clone was seen a handful of times. V and J are TRBV7-8 and TRBJ2-1; D is possibly TRBD2 (5 bases). V lost 3 bases, J lost 10 bases, and 19 bases lay in between. This CDR3 region has 15 residues. Germline V gives CDR1 SGHVS, CDR2 FQNEAQ. This CDR3 reads CASSFLPLGPSEQFF. CDR3 sequence (DNA): TGTGCCAGCAGCTTCCTACCCTTGGGCCCTAGCGAGCAGTTCTTC.

In the case of this clone: The germline gene is not matched at one end of the junction; a read error may be the cause. The chain uses TRBV7-9 and TRBJ1-1; D gene unclear. This CDR3 is 12 amino acids long. Looked up from germline, CDR1 is SEHNR and CDR2 is FQNEAQ (reference sequence). CDR3 protein: CSSTLGGTEAFF. The CDR3 nucleotides are TGTTCCAGCACCCTGGGAGGAACTGAAGCTTTCTTT.